What follows are 32 T cell receptor beta chains derived from one specimen sequenced in a study of cytomegalovirus exposure and HLA in healthy donors. The PCR was carried out with 60 Vbeta primers and 13 Jbeta primers. TCRdb keeps only in-frame clones here, not all; method: immunoSEQ multiplex PCR. The data show 130,000 or so clones, 82% seen once. The specimen was PBMCs. Source of these receptors: a woman aged 50 to 60 in good health and CMV-seropositive.

The chain is built from TRBV2 and TRBJ1-1, with TRBD1 as a possible D gene (5 bases). Germline V gene lookup returns CDR1 SNHLY and CDR2 FYNNEI. Between the trimmed V and J ends, which lost 9 bases and 1 base, there was a span of 15 bases. The CDR3 loop spans 14 amino acids. The CDR3 sequence is CASRQGRANTEAFF. The CDR3 DNA is TGTGCCAGTAGGCAGGGCAGGGCGAACACTGAAGCTTTCTTT.

J is TRBJ2-1 and V is TRBV7-9; possible D gene TRBD2, 6 bases. Germline V gene sequence: CDR1 SEHNR, CDR2 FQNEAQ (reference sequence). CDR3 size: 15 residues. Between the trimmed V and J ends, which lost 1 base and 2 bases, there was a span of 9 bases. The CDR3 nucleotides read TGTGCCAGCAGCTTAGGAGGGACTCCCTACAATGAGCAGTTCTTC. Amino acid sequence: CASSLGGTPYNEQFF.

This rearrangement joins TRBV6-5 to TRBJ2-7, with TRBD2 as a possible D gene (5 bases). CDR1 is MNHEY and CDR2 is SVGAGI in the germline V gene. CDR3 size: 13 residues. Trimming left V 8 bases short and J 4 bases short, with 15 bases between. DNA of the CDR3: TGTGCCAGCGGTGTCGGACTCTGGTACGAGCAGTACTTC. Protein product: CASGVGLWYEQYF.

V and J are TRBV14 and TRBJ2-7; D is unresolved. Trimming removed 1 base at V and 3 bases at J, with 16 bases between. From germline, CDR1 is SGHDN and CDR2 FVKESK. The CDR3 spans 16 residues. As DNA, the CDR3 is TGTGCCAGCAGCCAAGGTTTCACGCGCCCCGGCTACGAGCAGTACTTC. It codes for CASSQGFTRPGYEQYF.

V usage is TRBV11-1 and J usage is TRBJ2-1; tentative D call: TRBD2 (5 bases). This CDR3 comprises 13 residues. Trimming cost V 2 bases and J 5 bases, with 7 bases left between them. Germline CDR1 SGHAT, CDR2 FQDESV (reference sequence). The CDR3 bases are TGTGCCAGCAGCTTAAGGACTGACAATGAGCAGTTCTTC. It specifies CASSLRTDNEQFF.

The V gene is TRBV7-2, the J gene TRBJ2-3, with D possibly TRBD2 on 7 matching bases. Trimming stripped 2 bases from V and 6 bases from J, with 18 bases between. Germline assignment: CDR1 SGHTA and CDR2 FQGNSA. CDR3 length equals 16 residues. The CDR3 spells CASSLIRGGGGDTQYF. CDR3 bases: TGTGCCAGCAGCTTAATCCGGGGCGGGGGCGGCGATACGCAGTATTTT. The full variable domain, its missing parts supplied by reference TRBV7-2 and TRBJ2-3, is GAGVSQSPSNKVTEKGKDVELRCDPISGHTALYWYRQSLGQGLEFLIYFQGNSAPDKSGLPSDRFSAERTGGSVSTLTIQRTQQEDSAVYLCASSLIRGGGGDTQYFGPGTRLTVL.

The J gene is TRBJ2-3, the V gene TRBV5-4; D remains ambiguous. The germline V gene has CDR1 SGHNT and CDR2 YYREEE (reference sequence). This CDR3 comprises 13 residues. V gave up 0 bases and J gave up 5 bases, with 7 bases separating them. CDR3 DNA sequence: TGTGCCAGCAGCTTGGACTCCAAAGATACGCAGTATTTT. Protein: CASSLDSKDTQYF.

The chain joins TRBV2 to TRBJ1-5; 8 bases agree with TRBD1. Looked up from germline, CDR1 is SNHLY and CDR2 is FYNNEI. The CDR3 has 14 residues. V was clipped by 6 bases and J by 4 bases; unmatched bases: 5. The CDR3 DNA follows: TGTGCCAGCAGCTGGGACAGGTTGAATCAGCCCCAGCATTTT. Translated, it gives CASSWDRLNQPQHF. The full variable domain, its missing parts supplied by reference TRBV2 and TRBJ1-5, is EPEVTQTPSHQVTQMGQEVILRCVPISNHLYFYWYRQILGQKVEFLVSFYNNEISEKSEIFDDQFSVERPDGSNFTLKIRSTKLEDSAMYFCASSWDRLNQPQHFGDGTRLSIL.

The chain combines TRBV6-5 with TRBJ2-4; 8 nucleotides agree with TRBD2. The CDR3 sequence is 14 residues long. From germline, CDR1 is MNHEY and CDR2 SVGAGI. The ends lost 5 bases at V and 6 bases at J; junction bases unmatched: 6. The CDR3 here is CASSPGLGINIQYF. For the CDR3, the DNA is TGTGCCAGCAGTCCGGGACTAGGGATAAACATTCAGTACTTC.

With regard to this clone: One junction end does not reproduce the germline sequence, and a read error may be involved. The chain is built from TRBV18 and TRBJ2-4; perhaps TRBD2 as D (5 bases). Per the germline V gene, CDR1 is KGHSH and CDR2 is LQKENI. The CDR3 extends over 17 amino acids. CDR3 protein: CASSPLRQDGNKNSQYF. CDR3 nucleotide sequence: TGTGCCAGCTCACCCCTCCGCCAGGACGGGAACAAAAACAGTCAGTACTTC.

V gene TRBV7-9 combines with J gene TRBJ2-7, with D unresolved. V was pared by 1 base and J by 3 bases, with 4 bases between. Germline V gene sequence: CDR1 SEHNR, CDR2 FQNEAQ (reference sequence). This CDR3 is built from 12 residues. DNA of the CDR3: TGTGCCAGCAGCTTAGACTTCTACGAGCAGTACTTC. This sequence encodes CASSLDFYEQYF.

The CDR3 DNA sequence: TGTGCCAGCTCACTCAACGGCGGTGAGAACACTGAAGCTTTCTTT. As protein: CASSLNGGENTEAFF. The chain carries TRBV18 and TRBJ1-1; D remains unclear. V was shortened by 4 bases and J by 1 base, with 13 bases between the two germline ends. This CDR3 is built from 15 residues. Germline V gene lookup returns CDR1 KGHSH and CDR2 LQKENI.

This clone was observed a handful of times. V gene TRBV7-8 combines with J gene TRBJ2-5, with 12 bases identical to TRBD2. The CDR3 runs to 15 residues. The germline V gene encodes CDR1 SGHVS and CDR2 FQNEAQ. J gave up 5 bases and V 8 bases, and 9 bases lay outside the gene matches. CDR3 loop: CASSRTSGVGETQYF. In DNA form, the CDR3 reads TGTGCCAGCTCTCGGACTAGCGGGGTTGGGGAGACCCAGTACTTC.

The V call is TRBV10-3, the J call TRBJ1-3; possible D gene TRBD1, 6 bases. The CDR3 runs to 13 residues. The germline CDR1 and CDR2 sequences are ENHRY and SYGVKD. Trimming stripped 11 bases from V and 0 bases from J, with 11 bases between. The CDR3 sequence is CASSRGSGNTIYF. The CDR3, as DNA: TGTGCCTCCTCCAGGGGCTCTGGAAACACCATATATTTT.

This rearrangement joins TRBV30 to TRBJ1-5; no clear D gene. The V gene's germline CDR1 is GTSNPN and CDR2 SVGIG (reference sequence). V was trimmed by 0 bases and J by 7 bases, leaving 7 bases between them. The CDR3 is 12 amino acids. CDR3 sequence: CAWSVTGQPQHF. The CDR3 DNA reads as TGTGCCTGGAGTGTAACGGGACAGCCCCAGCATTTT.

The chain's CDR3 is CASSPRTVSNTGELFF. DNA of the CDR3: TGTGCCAGCAGTCCTAGGACAGTTTCGAACACCGGGGAGCTGTTTTTT. The chain employs TRBV27 and TRBJ2-2; D possibly corresponds to TRBD1 (6 bases). V was cut by 5 bases and J by 0 bases, with 13 bases left in between. Per germline, CDR1 MNHEY and CDR2 SMNVEV (reference sequence). The CDR3 length is 16 residues.

This clone was recorded once. The J gene is TRBJ1-5, the V gene TRBV2, with D hard to call. CDR3 size: 13 residues. CDR1 and CDR2 (germline): SNHLY, FYNNEI. Between the trimmed V and J ends, which lost 7 bases and 0 bases, there was a span of 7 bases. CDR3 DNA: TGTGCCAGCAAATTAAATAGCAATCAGCCCCAGCATTTT. Amino acids: CASKLNSNQPQHF.

The chain uses TRBV9 and TRBJ2-3, with 8 nucleotides matching TRBD2. Germline V CDR1 and CDR2: SGDLS, YYNGEE. V lost 1 base, J lost 4 bases, and 5 bases stayed unmatched. The CDR3 is made up of 15 amino acids. The CDR3 DNA reads TGTGCCAGCAGCGTATCCAGCGGGAGTTCAGATACGCAGTATTTT. It translates to CASSVSSGSSDTQYF.

The table lists this clone with a count of one. The chain uses TRBV5-4 and TRBJ2-3; D perhaps matches TRBD1 (6 bases). CDR1 is SGHNT and CDR2 is YYREEE in the germline V gene (reference sequence). V was pared by 4 bases and J by 2 bases, with 11 bases between. This CDR3 is built from 14 residues. The CDR3 protein is CASSPTGFTDTQYF. CDR3 DNA sequence: TGTGCCAGCAGCCCTACAGGGTTCACAGATACGCAGTATTTT.

V is TRBV11-2 and J is TRBJ1-2; 7 bases match TRBD1. The CDR3 covers 14 residues. Germline V CDR1 and CDR2: SGHAT, FQNNGV. Trimming removed 3 bases from V and 0 bases from J; junction bases left unmatched: 1. CDR3 region: CASSFGQANYGYTF. The CDR3 coding sequence is TGTGCCAGCAGCTTTGGACAGGCTAACTATGGCTACACCTTC. The full variable domain, its missing parts supplied by reference TRBV11-2 and TRBJ1-2, is EAGVAQSPRYKIIEKRQSVAFWCNPISGHATLYWYQQILGQGPKLLIQFQNNGVVDDSQLPKDRFSAERLKGVDSTLKIQPAKLEDSAVYLCASSFGQANYGYTFGSGTRLTVV.

The CDR3 protein is CASSSPGLGQPQHF. For the CDR3, the DNA is TGTGCCAGCAGTTCTCCCGGGTTGGGTCAGCCCCAGCATTTT. The chain couples TRBV6-5 to TRBJ1-5; D unresolved. V gave up 4 bases and J gave up 6 bases, with 13 bases separating them. The germline V gene encodes CDR1 MNHEY and CDR2 SVGAGI. The CDR3 has 14 residues.

This clone was recorded only once. Other DNA sequences from this sample encode an identical CDR3 as well. The CDR3 spells CASSLVSGTTNEKLFF. The CDR3 coding sequence is TGTGCCAGCAGCTTAGTGTCCGGGACAACTAATGAAAAACTGTTTTTT. The chain uses TRBV7-9 and TRBJ1-4; D is unclear. V was cut by 1 base and J by 0 bases, with 9 bases left in between. The germline CDR1 and CDR2 sequences are SEHNR and FQNEAQ (reference sequence). CDR3 size: 16 residues.

There are a few counts of this clone. The gene calls are TRBV5-1 and TRBJ1-1; D is unresolved. This CDR3 contains 14 residues. Per germline, CDR1 SGHRS and CDR2 YFSETQ. Trimming took off 0 bases at V and 0 bases at J, with 6 bases between the two ends. In DNA form, the CDR3 reads TGCGCCAGCAGCTTGGGACACATGAACACTGAAGCTTTCTTT. Translating gives CASSLGHMNTEAFF.

The chain employs TRBV4-1 and TRBJ1-1, with D hard to call. CDR3 length: 14 residues. The V gene lost 1 base and the J gene lost 0 bases, with 6 bases spanning the gap. Germline CDR1 and CDR2: MGHRA and YSYEKL. The CDR3 nucleotides read TGCGCCAGCAGCCAAGCGAGGCTGAACACTGAAGCTTTCTTT. It translates to CASSQARLNTEAFF.

V usage is TRBV12-5 and J usage is TRBJ2-1; D is perhaps TRBD2 (5 bases). The CDR3 length is 17 residues. V was pared by 5 bases and J by 0 bases, with 17 bases between. The germline V gene has CDR1 LGHNT and CDR2 FRNRAP. CDR3 nucleotides: TGTGCTAGTGGTCCCAAAAGGACGGGAAGCTCCTACAATGAGCAGTTCTTC. This encodes CASGPKRTGSSYNEQFF.

Here the CDR3 DNA reads TGTGCCAGCAGACTAGCGGGAGTATCCAATGAGCAGTTCTTC. Translating it yields CASRLAGVSNEQFF. The chain has TRBV6-1 and TRBJ2-1; 11 bases are a match to TRBD2. Germline V CDR1 and CDR2: MNHNS, SASEGT. The CDR3 loop spans 14 amino acids. With 6 bases clipped from V and 6 bases from J, the junction kept 4 bases outside the gene matches.

This clone showed up just a few times. J is TRBJ1-4 and V is TRBV25-1; TRBD1 is a possible D gene (5 bases). V was pared by 2 bases and J by 3 bases, with 10 bases between. Looked up from germline, CDR1 is MGHDK and CDR2 is SYGVNS. The CDR3 sequence is 15 residues long. CDR3 nucleotide sequence: TGTGCCAGCAGTGAAACGGGAGGGGCTAATGAAAAACTGTTTTTT. Translation: CASSETGGANEKLFF.

This chain connects TRBV7-9 to TRBJ1-2; D remains unclear. The CDR3 is 13 residues long. Germline CDR1 SEHNR, CDR2 FQNEAQ (reference sequence). The V end lost 3 bases, the J end lost 2 bases, and 7 bases lay between the germline ends. The CDR3, as DNA: TGTGCCAGCAGCTTGTTTGAGAACTATGGCTACACCTTC. It encodes CASSLFENYGYTF.

The gene calls are TRBV5-1 and TRBJ2-7; 7 positions match TRBD1. The germline CDR1 and CDR2 sequences are SGHRS and YFSETQ. J gave up 6 bases and V 4 bases, and 13 bases lay outside the gene matches. This CDR3 is built from 15 residues. Here the CDR3 reads CASSRTGQLLAEQYF. DNA of the CDR3: TGCGCCAGCAGCAGGACAGGTCAACTCCTTGCCGAGCAGTACTTC.

The J gene is TRBJ2-3, the V gene TRBV9, with a weak D call TRBD1 (7 bases). The length of the CDR3 is 15 residues. Trimming cost V 2 bases and J 5 bases, with 15 bases left between them. Germline CDR1 and CDR2: SGDLS and YYNGEE. The chain's CDR3 is CASSVISGGGDTQYF. In nucleotides, the CDR3 is TGTGCCAGCAGCGTCATTTCAGGGGGAGGAGATACGCAGTATTTT.

The rearrangement uses TRBV19 and TRBJ1-4; tentative D call: TRBD1 (5 bases). The CDR3 has 14 amino acids. The germline V gene has CDR1 LNHDA and CDR2 SQIVND (reference sequence). Trimming took 7 bases from V and 8 from J, leaving 17 bases between them. CDR3 loop: CASTNGALGEKLFF. The CDR3 DNA reads as TGTGCCAGTACTAATGGGGCGCTTGGAGAAAAACTGTTTTTT.

The V and J genes are TRBV7-9 and TRBJ2-7; the match to TRBD2 covers 8 bases. Germline CDR1 and CDR2: SEHNR and FQNEAQ (reference sequence). V shed 1 base and J 2 bases; nucleotides not matched to a gene: 4. The CDR3 runs 15 residues. This CDR3 is CASSLGSRGAYEQYF. CDR3 DNA: TGTGCCAGCAGCTTAGGTTCGCGGGGGGCCTACGAGCAGTACTTC.